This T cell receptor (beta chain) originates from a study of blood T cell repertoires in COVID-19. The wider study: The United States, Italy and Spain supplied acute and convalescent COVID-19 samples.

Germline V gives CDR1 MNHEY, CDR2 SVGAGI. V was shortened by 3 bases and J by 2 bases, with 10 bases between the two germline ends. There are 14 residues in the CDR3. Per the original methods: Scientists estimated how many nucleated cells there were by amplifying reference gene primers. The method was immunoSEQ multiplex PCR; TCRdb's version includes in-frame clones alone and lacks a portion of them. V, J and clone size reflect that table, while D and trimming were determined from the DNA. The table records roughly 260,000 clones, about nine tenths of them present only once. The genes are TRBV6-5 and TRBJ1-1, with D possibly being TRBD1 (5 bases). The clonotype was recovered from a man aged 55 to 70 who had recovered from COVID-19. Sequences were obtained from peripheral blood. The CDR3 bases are TGTGCCAGCAGTTATTCGGGGACTAACACTGAAGCTTTCTTT. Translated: CASSYSGTNTEAFF.